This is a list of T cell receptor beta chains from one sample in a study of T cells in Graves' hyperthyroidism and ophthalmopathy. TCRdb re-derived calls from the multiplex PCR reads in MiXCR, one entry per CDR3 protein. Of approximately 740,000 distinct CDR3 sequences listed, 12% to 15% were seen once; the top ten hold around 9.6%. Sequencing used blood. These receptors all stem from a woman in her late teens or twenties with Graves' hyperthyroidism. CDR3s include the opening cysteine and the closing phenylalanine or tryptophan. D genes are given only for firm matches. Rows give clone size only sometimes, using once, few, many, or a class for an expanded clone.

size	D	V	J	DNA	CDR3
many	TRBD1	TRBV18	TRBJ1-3	TGTGCCAGCTCACGGGACAGCAGCTCTGGAAACACCATATATTTT	CASSRDSSSGNTIYF
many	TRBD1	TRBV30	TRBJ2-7	TGTGCCTGGAGTTCCGGGACAGGGAGTTTTGGGCAGTACTTC	CAWSSGTGSFGQYF
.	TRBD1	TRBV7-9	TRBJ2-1	TGTGCCAGCAGCTTAGACGGGGACAGTCGCGATGAGCAGTTCTTC	CASSLDGDSRDEQFF
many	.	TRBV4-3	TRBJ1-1	TGCGCCAGCAGTGTAATCCTTGGCATGAACACTGAAGCTTTCTTT	CASSVILGMNTEAFF
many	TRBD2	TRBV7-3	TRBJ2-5	TGTGCCAGCAGCTCGAGTATGGCGGGAGGGGAGACCCAGTACTTC	CASSSSMAGGETQYF
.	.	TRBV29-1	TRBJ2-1	TGCAGCGTTGTACAGGGCTCCTACAATGAGCAGTTCTTC	CSVVQGSYNEQFF
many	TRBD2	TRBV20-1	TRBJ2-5	TGCAGTGCTAGAGTAGCGGGTCGCCAAGAGACCCAGTACTTC	CSARVAGRQETQYF
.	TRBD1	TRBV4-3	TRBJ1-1	TGCGCCAGCAGCCCCGGGACAGGGGGCGCGGGAGCTTTCTTT	CASSPGTGGAGAFF
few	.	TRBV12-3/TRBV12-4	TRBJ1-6	TGTGCCAGCAGTCGTTTCGGTAATTCACCCCTCCACTTT	CASSRFGNSPLHF
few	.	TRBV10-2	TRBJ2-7	TGCGCCAGCACCTGGCAGGCAGGGATATCCTACGAGCAGTACTTC	CASTWQAGISYEQYF
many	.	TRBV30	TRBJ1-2	TGTGCCTGGAGCACACGACCGTATGGCTACACCTTC	CAWSTRPYGYTF
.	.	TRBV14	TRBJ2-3	TGTGCCAGCAGCCAACGGGCTGGTCCTCGCACAGATACGCAGTATTTT	CASSQRAGPRTDTQYF
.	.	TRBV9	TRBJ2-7	TGTGCCAGCAGCCCACACAGGGCCTTGCGGGAGCAGTACTTC	CASSPHRALREQYF
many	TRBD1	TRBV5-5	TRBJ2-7	TGTGCCAGCAGCGACAGGGGGTTGTGGTACGAGCAGTACTTC	CASSDRGLWYEQYF
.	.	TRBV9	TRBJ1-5	TGTGCCAGCAGCGACGGGGGTCCCTATAGCAATCAGCCCCAGCATTTT	CASSDGGPYSNQPQHF
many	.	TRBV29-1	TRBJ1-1	TGCAGCGTTGAAGCGGATTCGAGGAGGAACACTGAAGCTTTCTTT	CSVEADSRRNTEAFF
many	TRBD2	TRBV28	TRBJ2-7	TGTGCCAGCAGTCCCGCTAGCGGGAGACAATCCGAGCAGTACTTC	CASSPASGRQSEQYF
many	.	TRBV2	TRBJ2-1	TGTGCCAGCAGGGCTAGACAATACAATGAGCAGTTCTTC	CASRARQYNEQFF
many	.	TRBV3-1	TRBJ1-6	TGTGCCAGCAGCCCGCGACCCAGGGGTAATTCACCCCTCCACTTT	CASSPRPRGNSPLHF
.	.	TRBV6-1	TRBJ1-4	TGTGCCAGCAGCCTCTTTGTAGGGGGAGCGGGTGAAAAACTGTTTTTT	CASSLFVGGAGEKLFF
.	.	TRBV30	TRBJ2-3	TGTGCCTGGAGTGTAGGCCACCAACTAGTGGTGGGAGGCAGGGGAGGCACAGATACGCAGTATTTT	CAWSVGHQLVVGGRGGTDTQYF
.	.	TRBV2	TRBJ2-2	TGTGCCAGCATGCTACCTCGGAACACCGGGGAGCTGTTTTTT	CASMLPRNTGELFF
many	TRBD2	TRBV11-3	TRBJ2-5	TGTGCCAGCAGCTTGGGACTAGCGGGAGTTGGGCAAGAGACCCAGTACTTC	CASSLGLAGVGQETQYF
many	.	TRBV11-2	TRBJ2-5	TGTGCCAGCAGCTTAGATAGGATAGCGGCCGTGGGGGAGACCCAGTACTTC	CASSLDRIAAVGETQYF
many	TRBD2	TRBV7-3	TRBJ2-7	TGTGCCAGCAGCCCCCGTCGGCAGGCGGGACTAGCGGGAGGCAGGGTCTACTACGAGCAGTACTTC	CASSPRRQAGLAGGRVYYEQYF
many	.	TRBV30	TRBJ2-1	TGTGCCTGGAGTATTTTAGGATTTGGGGAATCCTACAATGAGCAGTTCTTC	CAWSILGFGESYNEQFF
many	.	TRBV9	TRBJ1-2	TGTGCCAGCAGCGTAGAGGTGGGAGGGAATGGCTACACCTTC	CASSVEVGGNGYTF
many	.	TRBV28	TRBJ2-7	TGTGCCAGCAGTTCTAGGGCGACACTTTACGAGCAGTACTTC	CASSSRATLYEQYF
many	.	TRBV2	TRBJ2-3	TGTGCCAGCAGTGAAGCATCACAGGCCACAGATACGCAGTATTTT	CASSEASQATDTQYF
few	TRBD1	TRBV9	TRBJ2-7	TGTGCCAGCACCTTCGGGGACAGGGATTACGAGCAGTACTTC	CASTFGDRDYEQYF
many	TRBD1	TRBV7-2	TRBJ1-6	TGTGCCAGCAGCCCCAACTACAGGGGTTCACCCCTCCACTTT	CASSPNYRGSPLHF
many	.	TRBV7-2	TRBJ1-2	TGTGCCAGCAGCTTAGAGGGGGATATGTATGGCTACACCTTC	CASSLEGDMYGYTF
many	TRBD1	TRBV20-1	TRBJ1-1	TGCAGTGCTAGAGGGCCGAGACAGGGGGCAGGAACTGAAGCTTTCTTT	CSARGPRQGAGTEAFF
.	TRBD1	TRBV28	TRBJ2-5	TGTGCCAGCAGTTTACCCCGGGACAGGGGAGGGGAGACCCAGTACTTC	CASSLPRDRGGETQYF
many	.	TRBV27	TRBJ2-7	TGTGCCAGCAGTTTTTTTGGGGGCGCCTACGAGCAGTACTTC	CASSFFGGAYEQYF
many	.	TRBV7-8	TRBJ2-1	TGTGCCAGCAGCCCGGGCGTGGATCCTGAGCAGTTCTTC	CASSPGVDPEQFF
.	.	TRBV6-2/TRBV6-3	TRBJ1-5	TGTGCCAGCAAAGGGGAAGCCGATCAGCCCCAGCATTTT	CASKGEADQPQHF
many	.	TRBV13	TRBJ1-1	TGTGCCAGCAGCCGACGGCGTTCGACAGGCATTTACATGAACACTGAAGCTTTCTTT	CASSRRRSTGIYMNTEAFF
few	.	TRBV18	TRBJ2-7	TGTGCCAGCTCACCTAATTTTTATAACTCCTATGAGCAGTACTTC	CASSPNFYNSYEQYF
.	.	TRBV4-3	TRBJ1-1	TGCGCCAGCAGCCAAGATCTAGGTAGGATTGGAGCTTTCTTT	CASSQDLGRIGAFF
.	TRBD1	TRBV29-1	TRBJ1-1	TGCAGCGTCGCCGGGACAGGGAGGCCTTTCTTT	CSVAGTGRPFF
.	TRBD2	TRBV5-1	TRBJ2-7	TGCGCCAGCAGTCGGAGCGGGAGGCCAACCTACGAGCAGTACTTC	CASSRSGRPTYEQYF
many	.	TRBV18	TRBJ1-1	TGTGCCAGCTCACCCATCGGGACGGTCAACACTGAAGCTTTCTTT	CASSPIGTVNTEAFF
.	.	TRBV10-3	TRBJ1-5	TGTGCCATCAGTGAGGGACTACTAATAAATCAGCCCCAGCATTTT	CAISEGLLINQPQHF
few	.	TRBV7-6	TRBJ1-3	TGTGCCAGCAGCTCTCCGCTCTCGACCTCTGGAAACACCATATATTTT	CASSSPLSTSGNTIYF
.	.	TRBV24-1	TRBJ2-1	TGTGCCACCGGGGCTAGTCGGAATGAGCAGTTCTTC	CATGASRNEQFF